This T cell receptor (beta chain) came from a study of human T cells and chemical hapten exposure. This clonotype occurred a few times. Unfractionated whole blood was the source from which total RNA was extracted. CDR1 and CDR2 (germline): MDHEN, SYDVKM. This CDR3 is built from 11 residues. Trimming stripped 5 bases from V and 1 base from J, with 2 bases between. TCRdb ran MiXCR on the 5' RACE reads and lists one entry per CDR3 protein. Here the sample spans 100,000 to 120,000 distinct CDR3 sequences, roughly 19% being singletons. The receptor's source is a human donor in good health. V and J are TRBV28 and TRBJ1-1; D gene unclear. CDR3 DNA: TGTGCCAGCAGTGAGAACACTGAAGCTTTCTTT. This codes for CASSENTEAFF.